Here is one T cell receptor (beta chain) with its context. Its antigen is unidentified. This sample is part of a study of beta chain features in type 1 diabetes. Study-wide background: Sorted cells from all samples, numbering some 99,000,000, were examined.

The CDR3 has 14 amino acids. Germline assignment: CDR1 SNHLY and CDR2 FYNNEI. V was clipped by 4 bases and J by 2 bases; unmatched bases: 4. Study results and caveats: Moderate but significant shortening of TCRB CDR3s was recorded in all four CD4+ subsets from Type 1 diabetes patients.

The authors reverse transcribed all of the isolated RNA, so sequencing captured expressed TCRB transcripts. Assay used: immunoSEQ multiplex PCR; TCRdb lists only in-frame clones, some missing. The sample contains fewer than 18,000 clones, roughly four fifths of which appear only once. Sequencing was performed on stem cell memory CD4+ T cells from blood. The gene calls are TRBV2 and TRBJ1-2; 7 positions match TRBD1. This sequence originates from a young woman with type 1 diabetes. The CDR3 protein is CASSARDRNYGYTF. CDR3 sequence (DNA): TGTGCCAGCAGTGCAAGGGACAGAAACTATGGCTACACCTTC.